A selection of T cell receptor beta chains follows, all from one sample in a study of T cell repertoires in breast cancer. MiXCR, run by TCRdb on the emulsion pairing reads, gives a single entry per CDR3 protein. This table holds about 40,000 distinct CDR3 sequences, 35% to 50% found once. The sample was CD8+ T cells. The receptors here all came from a pool of human donors with breast cancer or a healthy control (not recorded which). The CDR3 runs from the conserved cysteine through the conserved F or W. A D gene is named only where the DNA matches it firmly. Size is omitted from some rows. Given values are once, few, many or a class for expanded clones.

clone size,D gene,V gene,J gene,CDR3 DNA,CDR3 protein
.,.,TRBV27,TRBJ2-1,TGTGCCAGCACATCCCCCATCGGTTACAATGAGCAGTTCTTC,CASTSPIGYNEQFF
.,.,TRBV7-3,TRBJ1-1,TGTGCCAGCAGCGACGCAGCGGGCGCCGGGAACACTGAAGCTTTCTTT,CASSDAAGAGNTEAFF
few,.,TRBV29-1,TRBJ2-3,TGCAGCGTTGGGGACCCGGGACTCCCCACAGATACGCAGTATTTT,CSVGDPGLPTDTQYF
once,.,TRBV9,TRBJ2-1,TGTGCCAGCAGCTCCCGCGTTTACAATGAGCAGTTCTTC,CASSSRVYNEQFF
few,.,TRBV27,TRBJ1-6,TGTGCCAGCGGCAGCGCGGAGGTGCAGACTTCACCCCTCCACTTT,CASGSAEVQTSPLHF
few,TRBD1,TRBV20-1,TRBJ1-2,TGCAGTGCTAGTTTTAGGACAGGGCGCTATGGCTACACCTTC,CSASFRTGRYGYTF
.,TRBD1,TRBV6-1,TRBJ1-6,TGTGCCAGCAGTCGTAGGGACAGGGTAGATTCACCCCTCCACTTT,CASSRRDRVDSPLHF
.,.,TRBV15,TRBJ1-5,TGTGCCACCAGCAGAGACAGGGAGGCTCAGCCCCAGCATTTT,CATSRDREAQPQHF
.,.,TRBV7-2,TRBJ2-1,TGTGCCGGATGGGGCGCGGGGAATGAGCAGTTCTTC,CAGWGAGNEQFF
.,.,TRBV19,TRBJ1-1,TGTGCCAGTAGTATCCGTTCCGGGTTTGAAGCTTTCTTT,CASSIRSGFEAFF
.,.,TRBV5-1,TRBJ1-1,TGCGCCAGCAGCGACGGTGCGAAACGGGGTCATGAAGCTTTCTTT,CASSDGAKRGHEAFF
many,.,TRBV6-2/TRBV6-3,TRBJ1-4,TGTGCCAGCAGTTTCGGCGTTCGGCGGGATGAAAAACTGTTTTTT,CASSFGVRRDEKLFF
few,.,TRBV7-7,TRBJ1-5,TGTGCCAGCAGCTTAGGGCTGGATAGTTATAGCAATCAGCCCCAGCATTTT,CASSLGLDSYSNQPQHF
.,.,TRBV5-1,TRBJ1-5,TGCGCCAGCAGCTTGGCCGGGACCGATCAGCCCCAGCATTTT,CASSLAGTDQPQHF
.,TRBD1,TRBV15,TRBJ2-7,TGTGCCACCAGCACCTACAGGGGTGGTGAGCAGTACTTC,CATSTYRGGEQYF
.,TRBD1,TRBV20-1,TRBJ2-3,TGCAGTGCTAAAGATCCTACCGGGACAGGGGATACGCAGTATTTT,CSAKDPTGTGDTQYF
.,.,TRBV20-1,TRBJ2-2,TGCAGTGCTAGCCCGTCAGGGAACACCGGGGAGCTGTTTTTT,CSASPSGNTGELFF
.,TRBD1,TRBV19,TRBJ2-3,TGTGCCAGTAGCCGTCCGGGACAGGGCACAGATACGCAGTATTTT,CASSRPGQGTDTQYF
few,.,TRBV27,TRBJ2-1,TGTGCCAGCAGCCGGAACTACAATGAGCAGTTCTTC,CASSRNYNEQFF
few,TRBD2,TRBV7-3,TRBJ2-1,TGTGCCAGCAGCCAGACTAGCGGGTTAAGCGCCTACAATGAGCAGTTCTTC,CASSQTSGLSAYNEQFF
.,.,TRBV11-2,TRBJ2-3,TGTGCCAGCACCCGGGGGATAGCGGAGACTTATACGCAGTATTTT,CASTRGIAETYTQYF
.,TRBD1,TRBV7-2,TRBJ2-4,TGTGCCAGCAGCCTAGAGGGACAGGGGACTGGGAAGGCCAAAAACATTCAGTACTTC,CASSLEGQGTGKAKNIQYF
.,.,TRBV4-1,TRBJ2-1,TGCCCCAGCAGCCAAGCAAGCGCTTACAATGAGCAGTTCTTC,CPSSQASAYNEQFF
.,.,TRBV7-9,TRBJ1-1,TGTGCCAGCAGCTTAGCGCGGGGGGCAGGAAGCACTGAAGCTTTCTTT,CASSLARGAGSTEAFF
.,.,TRBV3-1,TRBJ2-5,TGTGCCAGCAGCCAAGGACGGGAGACCCAGTACTTC,CASSQGRETQYF
.,.,TRBV7-9,TRBJ2-1,TGTGCCAGCAGCCTAAACCCGGGGGACTCCTACAATGAGCAGTTCTTC,CASSLNPGDSYNEQFF
.,.,TRBV20-1,TRBJ2-7,TGCAGTGCTAGGATGGCCCAGCGCTACGAGCAGTACTTC,CSARMAQRYEQYF
.,.,TRBV10-1,TRBJ2-3,TGCGCCAGCTCAACCCTGGGCACAGATACGCAGTATTTT,CASSTLGTDTQYF
.,TRBD2,TRBV20-1,TRBJ2-7,TGCAGTGCTATTAGCCCTGGGAGGGGCTACGAGCAGTACTTC,CSAISPGRGYEQYF
.,TRBD1,TRBV4-2,TRBJ1-1,TGTGCCAGCAGCTTAAGACAGGGGGCGGACACTGAAGCTTTCTTT,CASSLRQGADTEAFF
once,TRBD1,TRBV7-9,TRBJ2-1,TGTGCCAGCAGCTCCGGGACAGGGGTATCGGTTGAGCAGTTCTTC,CASSSGTGVSVEQFF
few,TRBD2,TRBV6-2/TRBV6-3,TRBJ2-1,TGTGCCAGCACCCCGGGGGGGGCGGGAGGTCATGAGCAGTTCTTC,CASTPGGAGGHEQFF
.,.,TRBV6-1,TRBJ2-6,TGTGCCAGCGATGACTGGGCCCTTGTGTCTGGGGCCAACGTCCTGACTTTC,CASDDWALVSGANVLTF
.,TRBD2,TRBV12-3/TRBV12-4,TRBJ2-5,TGTGCCAGCAGTTTAGGCGGGGGGGCGGGGGAGACCCAGTACTTC,CASSLGGGAGETQYF
once,.,TRBV5-1,TRBJ2-7,TGCGCCAGCAGCTTGGCAGGACCCTCACAGCAGTACTTC,CASSLAGPSQQYF
few,.,TRBV12-3/TRBV12-4,TRBJ1-1,TGTGCCAGCAGTCACATCTCGACAGGACTAGGCACTGAAGCTTTCTTT,CASSHISTGLGTEAFF
once,TRBD1,TRBV7-2,TRBJ1-6,TGTGCCAGCAGCTGGCCCGGACAGGAGGCGAATTCACCCCTCCACTTT,CASSWPGQEANSPLHF
few,.,TRBV29-1,TRBJ2-5,TGCAGCGTTGAGAAGGGTAGGGGAGAGACCCAGTACTTC,CSVEKGRGETQYF
few,.,TRBV7-2,TRBJ2-7,TGTGCCAGCAGCTTACGTGCCTCCTACGAGCAGTACTTC,CASSLRASYEQYF
.,.,TRBV11-2,TRBJ1-1,TGTGCCAGCAGCTTAGTAATTAACACTGAAGCTTTCTTT,CASSLVINTEAFF